The entry below gives a single T cell receptor beta chain sequence along with its context. Its specificity is not known. The CDR3 is cut off 3 residues early in the read; its end comes from the germline J gene. This CDR3 spans 13 amino acids. Germline CDR1 reads MDHEN; CDR2 reads SYDVKM. The sample originates from a study of T cells in women clearing cervical HPV infection. At the level of the study: Controls were women whose single incident HPV16 infection cleared within 12 months without precancer or cancer. Study findings and constraints: Cases carried less TRBV6-7 than controls: 0.11% versus 0.16%. It is unknown whether associations predate infection; no effector/memory or HPV-specific sorting.

Sequencing was performed with immunoSEQ multiplex PCR; in TCRdb, only in-frame clones are kept and a portion is missing. This listing includes about 36,000 clones. The TCR was taken from a woman aged 18 to 75 with a cervical HPV16 infection that either progressed to CIN3+ or cleared (not recorded which). V usage is TRBV28 and J usage is TRBJ2-3; 7 bases agree with TRBD1. Sequenced: blood buffy coat. This chain's CDR3 is CASSFHATGSQYF. The part of the CDR3 DNA that was read is TGTGCCAGCAGTTTTCATGCGACAGGGTCG.